This T cell receptor (beta chain) was recorded in a study of control samples from healthy donors and cancer patients. Some clones are missing from TCRdb's copy, which holds only in-frame ones; the method was immunoSEQ multiplex PCR. The table has 150,000 to 180,000 clones, more than 85% seen once. Sequenced input: blood. This receptor was identified in a man aged 50 to 60 in good health.

The CDR3 bases are TGTGCCAGCAGTTACCGCAGGGGGACCGGGGAGCTGTTTTTT. Translating it yields CASSYRRGTGELFF. The chain combines TRBV6-5 with TRBJ2-2, with 7 positions matching TRBD1. V lost 2 bases and J lost 5; bases outside the gene matches: 2. This CDR3 spans 14 amino acids. CDR1 is MNHEY and CDR2 is SVGAGI in the germline V gene.